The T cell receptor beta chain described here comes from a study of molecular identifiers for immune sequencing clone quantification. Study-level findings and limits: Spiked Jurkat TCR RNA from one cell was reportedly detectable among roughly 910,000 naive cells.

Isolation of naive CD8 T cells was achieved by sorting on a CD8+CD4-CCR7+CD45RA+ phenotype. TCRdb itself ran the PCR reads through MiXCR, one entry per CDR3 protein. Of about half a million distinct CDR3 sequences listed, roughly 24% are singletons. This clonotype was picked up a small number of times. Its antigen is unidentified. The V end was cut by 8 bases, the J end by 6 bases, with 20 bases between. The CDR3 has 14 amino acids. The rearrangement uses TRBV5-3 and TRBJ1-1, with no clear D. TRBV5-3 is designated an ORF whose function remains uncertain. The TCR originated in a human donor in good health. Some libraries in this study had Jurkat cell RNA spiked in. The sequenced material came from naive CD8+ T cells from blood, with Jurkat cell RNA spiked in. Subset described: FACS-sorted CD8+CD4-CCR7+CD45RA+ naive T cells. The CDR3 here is CASSVQSGGAEAFF. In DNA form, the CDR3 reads TGTGCCAGCAGCGTGCAGAGTGGCGGGGCTGAAGCTTTCTTT.